The T cell receptor beta chain under discussion was sequenced for a study of CD8 T cells in Susac syndrome. The overall study: About 6 sequenced Susac syndrome patients had clinically active disease, while fewer than ten were in remission. At the time of blood draw, patients with Susac syndrome were therapy-naive, receiving corticosteroids, or receiving intravenous immunoglobulin alone.

The CDR3 is made up of 16 amino acids. Trimming pared 8 bases from V and 12 bases from J, leaving 29 bases between. The V gene's germline CDR1 is MNHNS and CDR2 SASEGT. When the RNA was reverse transcribed, random hexamers were used with an input of roughly 0.45 to 1 ug. TCRdb re-derived calls from the immunoSEQ multiplex PCR reads in MiXCR, one entry per CDR3 protein. The sample lists some 140,000 distinct CDR3 sequences, approximately 95% occurring once. Sequencing of TCR beta was carried out in blood CD8+ and CD4+ T cells. The diagnostic criteria for definite or probable disease, as recently defined, were met by the patients with Susac syndrome.

The chain recombines TRBV6-1 with TRBJ2-1; D is tentatively TRBD1 or TRBD2 (6 bases each). The origin of this receptor is a human donor with Susac syndrome. Sample: CD8+ T cells from PBMCs. The CDR3 is CASGSWLGAAEGGQFF. The CDR3, as DNA: TGTGCCAGCGGGAGTTGGTTGGGGGCCGCGGAGGGAGGGCAGTTCTTC.